This note documents a single TCR beta chain sequence. What antigen it recognizes has not been identified. No much larger clone is present one base from it, and per-base qualities are unavailable. For the CD8 naive samples, CD45RO-negative cells were positively selected for CCR7, yielding a CD45RA+CCR7+ population from which TemRA cells were excluded. The donors were healthy, HIV-negative adults with no recently reported acute infections or vaccinations. Every donor was a Caucasian adult residing in Nashville, Tennessee, USA. After blood collection by leukapheresis, PBMCs were isolated using Ficoll-Histopaque density gradient centrifugation and then cryopreserved in the vapor phase of liquid nitrogen. Purity and quantity of every magnetically sorted T cell population were checked by analytical flow cytometry. Each sorted fraction had its genomic DNA isolated and then quantified by UV absorbance on a Nanodrop 2000c.

Using the deep immunoSEQ assay, TCR CDR3 regions were amplified from genomic DNA by multiplex PCR. Extracted genomic DNA from each cell subset was distributed evenly across all wells of several immunoSEQ 96-well plates, and each plate was treated as a replicate. Each replicate PCR for sorted subsets received around 200 ng genomic DNA, equal to about 30,000 T cell genomes. Purified libraries were quantified with a Qubit 3.0 fluorometer, sized on a Bioanalyzer 2100, and re-quantified with the KAPA Library Quantification kit. A separate single-read 150-cycle Illumina NextSeq 550 flow cell was used to sequence each immunoSEQ 96-well plate. As for how the authors treated the data: Because the immunoSEQ output included only junctional sequences and no quality scores, the filtering could not be the same as the filtering used for full-length reads. To assign V/J genes and CDR3, sequences were annotated using PyIR, a Python wrapper for IgBLAST v1.9, with IMGT germline references. Any read was removed if the V/J assignment was weak (E-value above 1e-6), the CDR3 was missing, or the read contained stop codons, out-of-frame junctions, or ambiguous translated residues. V3J clonotypes were defined by identical inferred V gene, J gene, and CDR3 amino acid sequence. Percentage overlap between repertoires was computed as shared unique clonotypes divided by the size of the smaller repertoire. Richness of each repertoire was evaluated using RTK rarefaction, the Chao1 estimator, and Recon v2.1 estimates of unobserved clonotypes. Generation probabilities for all TCRbeta clonotypes obtained by the gDNA method from a few donors were computed using OLGA. TCRdb carries this immuneACCESS record with in-frame sequences only. Its versions omit some clonotypes, under half of them owing to an unresolved V gene in the studies checked, with the rest unexplained. The D gene and trimming were derived from the DNA, and the V and J assignments and clone size from that table. The sample table contains over 800,000 clones; only one count was recorded for around 93% of them. In total, the top ten clones hold 24% of the sample.

This specimen belongs to a study of shared clonotypes between healthy human individuals (dated by TCRdb to between 2020 and 2021). About the full investigation: A few men and a couple of women, aged 18 to 49 years, made up the cohort. Each donor's leukapheresis produced roughly between roughly 0.94 and 9.5 billion PBMCs. Libraries were prepared and TCR repertoires were sequenced by different laboratories using diverse techniques, in order to increase sequencing depth and limit assay-specific biases. To estimate repertoire size and how much clonotypes are shared between individuals, the study performed deep sequencing of blood TCR repertoires from a few healthy adults. Per donor, three plates each were used for CD4 naive and CD4 memory, two for CD8 naive, and one for CD8 memory.

Here is what the overall study found, with its caveats: Across four donors, 5% to 6% of naive CD4, roughly 3.8% of naive CD8, about 2.3% of memory CD4, and roughly 0.4% of memory CD8 clonotypes were shared. The genetic and exposure-history diversity represented was limited by the small number of donors. Naive subsets generally had larger estimated clonotype richness than memory subsets. Pairwise subsampling led to the expectation that sequencing depth would affect the degree of clonotype sharing among donors. Compared with non-shared clonotypes, clonotypes shared by all four sorted-subset donors had higher generation probabilities. Sampling was restricted to blood, and TCR repertoires in tissues likely differ from the TCR repertoires found in blood. Even with the large sequencing depth, rarefaction of the sorted-subset datasets indicated that sequencing was incomplete.

CDR1 and CDR2, looked up from the germline V gene, are MNHEY and SVGAGI. From the cysteine through the phenylalanine, the CDR3 covers 12 amino acids. The CDR3 DNA has 36 bases and is translated from base 1. The germline ends are 11 bases apart after V is trimmed by 8 bases and J by 4 bases. The clonotype was recovered from a man aged 25 to 40 in good health. Sequencing was performed on naive CD8+ T cells sorted from blood. In the paper's terms, the cell subset or site label means: CD45RA+CCR7+. This sequence uses TRBV6-5 and TRBJ1-1; the D gene is not confidently resolved. The CDR3 region reads CASGDGGTEAFF. The nucleotides are TGTGCCAGCGGGGATGGAGGCACTGAAGCTTTCTTT.